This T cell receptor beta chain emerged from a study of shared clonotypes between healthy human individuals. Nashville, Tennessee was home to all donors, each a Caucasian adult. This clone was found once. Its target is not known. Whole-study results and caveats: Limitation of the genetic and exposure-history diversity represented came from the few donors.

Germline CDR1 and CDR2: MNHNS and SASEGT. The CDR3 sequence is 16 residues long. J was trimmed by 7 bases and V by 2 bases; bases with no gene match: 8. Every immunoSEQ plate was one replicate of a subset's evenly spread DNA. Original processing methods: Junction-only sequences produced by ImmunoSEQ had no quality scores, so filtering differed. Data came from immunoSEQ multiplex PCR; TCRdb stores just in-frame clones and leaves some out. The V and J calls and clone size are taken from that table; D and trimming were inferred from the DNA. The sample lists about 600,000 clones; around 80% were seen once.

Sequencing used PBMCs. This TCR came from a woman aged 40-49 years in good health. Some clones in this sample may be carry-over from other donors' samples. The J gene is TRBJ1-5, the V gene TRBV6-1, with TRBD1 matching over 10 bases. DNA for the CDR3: TGTGCCAGCAGTGAAAGGTCGACAGGGGGCGTCCAGCCCCAGCATTTT. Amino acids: CASSERSTGGVQPQHF.